This TCR beta chain was captured by sequencing in a study of T cell repertoires in cytomegalovirus infection. Study-level background: From public TCR beta signatures came an indication of both CMV infection and matching HLA type. Findings of the study overall: Summed frequency of public TCR beta families distinguished CMV carriers with the relevant HLA. The ex vivo response showed dominance by HLA-C-restricted CMV-specific TCR beta clonotypes.

Trimming took 5 bases from V and 5 from J, leaving 13 bases between them. CDR3 size: 15 residues. Germline V CDR1 and CDR2: SGHTA, FQGNSA. This clonotype was observed many times. Its antigen is not identified. From the reads, TCRdb called clonotypes with MiXCR, one entry per CDR3 protein. Altogether roughly 230,000 distinct CDR3 sequences are present, about 20% being singletons, with the ten largest covering approximately 18%. This clonotype was sampled from a human donor in good health (CMV status not recorded). Some clones in this sample may be carry-over from other donors' samples. V usage is TRBV7-2 and J usage is TRBJ1-6; unclear D gene. Sequencing was done on a sample of CD8+ T cells from PBMCs. Here the CDR3 DNA reads TGTGCCAGCAGCCTCGGGATTCCCGATAATTCACCCCTCCACTTT. Its protein is CASSLGIPDNSPLHF.